This T cell receptor (beta chain) was obtained from a study of blood T cell repertoires in COVID-19. About the research overall: T cells, B-cell-depleted T cells, or PBMCs provided the cDNA or gDNA that served as material.

Only in-frame clones appear in the TCRdb table, and some are missing; sequencing was by immunoSEQ multiplex PCR. The repertoire has 130,000 to 150,000 clones, over 75% of them found once; the top ten carry over 10%. The sample comprised peripheral blood. This receptor was identified in a man in his fifties or sixties with active or convalescent COVID-19.

The CDR3 DNA is TGTGCCGCCCGGACTAGCGAGACCTACAATGAGCAGTTCTTC. Residues: CAARTSETYNEQFF. The chain couples TRBV10-3 to TRBJ2-1, with 9 bases aligning to TRBD2. The CDR3 is 14 residues long. With 11 bases clipped from V and 2 bases from J, the junction kept 7 bases outside the gene matches. CDR1 is ENHRY, CDR2 SYGVKD, per germline.